These T cell receptor beta chains were read from a single sample in a study of blood T cell repertoires in COVID-19. The assay was immunoSEQ multiplex PCR, and TCRdb's table has in-frame clones only and misses some. Among about 120,000 clones listed, around 87% were seen once. The specimen was peripheral blood. Every receptor here comes from a woman in her 70s with acute or convalescent COVID-19. The CDR3 runs from the conserved cysteine through the conserved F or W. A D gene is named only where the DNA matches it firmly. A row's size may be missing; if present it is once, few, many or a size class.

d_gene: TRBD2; v_gene: TRBV29-1; j_gene: TRBJ2-3; abundance: NA; CDR3aa: CSVLRLAGGVRDTQYF; CDR3nt: TGCAGCGTTTTGAGACTAGCGGGGGGGGTGAGGGATACGCAGTATTTT
d_gene: NA; v_gene: TRBV2; j_gene: TRBJ1-5; abundance: NA; CDR3aa: CASRGQSNQPQHF; CDR3nt: TGTGCCAGCAGAGGACAGTCTAATCAGCCCCAGCATTTT
d_gene: NA; v_gene: TRBV28; j_gene: TRBJ1-2; abundance: NA; CDR3aa: CASSFRGSAYGYTF; CDR3nt: TGTGCCAGCAGTTTTAGGGGGTCGGCTTATGGCTACACCTTC
d_gene: NA; v_gene: TRBV1; j_gene: TRBJ2-5; abundance: NA; CDR3aa: CTSSQEWGLVALEETQYF; CDR3nt: TGCACCAGCAGCCAAGAGTGGGGACTAGTCGCCCTAGAAGAGACCCAGTACTTC
d_gene: NA; v_gene: TRBV9; j_gene: TRBJ1-1; abundance: NA; CDR3aa: CASSVGGSGWNTEAFF; CDR3nt: TGTGCCAGCAGCGTAGGAGGTTCGGGGTGGAACACTGAAGCTTTCTTT
d_gene: TRBD1; v_gene: TRBV7-3; j_gene: TRBJ1-4; abundance: NA; CDR3aa: CASSAGQGNEKLFF; CDR3nt: TGTGCCAGCAGCGCCGGACAGGGTAATGAAAAACTGTTTTTT
d_gene: TRBD2; v_gene: TRBV5-4; j_gene: TRBJ2-1; abundance: NA; CDR3aa: CASRTSGGTMNEQFF; CDR3nt: TGTGCCAGCCGGACTAGCGGGGGCACCATGAATGAGCAGTTCTTC
d_gene: NA; v_gene: TRBV10-3; j_gene: TRBJ1-1; abundance: NA; CDR3aa: CAISGPRGMNTEAFF; CDR3nt: TGTGCCATCAGTGGCCCCAGGGGCATGAACACTGAAGCTTTCTTT
d_gene: NA; v_gene: TRBV6-5; j_gene: TRBJ2-4; abundance: once; CDR3aa: CASSLDLGVIQYF; CDR3nt: TGTGCCAGCAGTCTCGACCTAGGCGTCATTCAGTACTTC
d_gene: TRBD1; v_gene: TRBV19; j_gene: TRBJ1-4; abundance: NA; CDR3aa: CASINRGRGNEKLFF; CDR3nt: TGTGCCAGTATCAACAGGGGGCGCGGTAATGAAAAACTGTTTTTT
d_gene: TRBD1; v_gene: TRBV7-9; j_gene: TRBJ1-1; abundance: NA; CDR3aa: CASSLGGQGGTEAFF; CDR3nt: TGTGCCAGCAGCTTAGGGGGACAGGGAGGCACTGAAGCTTTCTTT
d_gene: TRBD1; v_gene: TRBV6-6; j_gene: TRBJ1-3; abundance: NA; CDR3aa: CASSDGQGGGNTIYF; CDR3nt: TGTGCCAGCAGTGACGGACAGGGCGGGGGAAACACCATATATTTT
d_gene: NA; v_gene: TRBV10-1; j_gene: TRBJ2-7; abundance: NA; CDR3aa: CASSPQEGYEQYF; CDR3nt: TGCGCCAGCAGTCCACAGGAGGGCTACGAGCAGTACTTC
d_gene: TRBD1; v_gene: TRBV10-3; j_gene: TRBJ1-2; abundance: NA; CDR3aa: CAISAGGTGDLGYGYTF; CDR3nt: TGTGCCATCAGTGCCGGGGGGACAGGGGACCTCGGCTATGGCTACACCTTC
d_gene: TRBD1; v_gene: TRBV5-6; j_gene: TRBJ1-1; abundance: NA; CDR3aa: CASSPDRGPMDTEAFF; CDR3nt: TGTGCCAGCAGCCCAGACAGGGGTCCGATGGACACTGAAGCTTTCTTT
d_gene: TRBD1; v_gene: TRBV12-3/TRBV12-4; j_gene: TRBJ1-5; abundance: few; CDR3aa: CASSVDRDQPQHF; CDR3nt: TGTGCCAGCAGTGTCGACAGGGACCAGCCCCAGCATTTT
d_gene: NA; v_gene: TRBV9; j_gene: TRBJ1-2; abundance: few; CDR3aa: CASSVDEYGYTF; CDR3nt: TGTGCCAGCAGCGTAGACGAGTATGGCTACACCTTC
d_gene: NA; v_gene: TRBV28; j_gene: TRBJ1-4; abundance: once; CDR3aa: CASSFIGINEKLFF; CDR3nt: TGTGCCAGCAGTTTTATCGGGATCAATGAAAAACTGTTTTTT
d_gene: NA; v_gene: TRBV6-6; j_gene: TRBJ1-2; abundance: NA; CDR3aa: CASSYSIGVDGYTF; CDR3nt: TGTGCCAGCAGTTACTCGATAGGGGTAGATGGCTACACCTTC
d_gene: TRBD1; v_gene: TRBV28; j_gene: TRBJ2-7; abundance: NA; CDR3aa: CASSSPTGSLEQYF; CDR3nt: TGTGCCAGCAGTAGCCCGACAGGGAGCTTAGAGCAGTACTTC
d_gene: NA; v_gene: TRBV5-1; j_gene: TRBJ2-1; abundance: NA; CDR3aa: CASSSQGSSYNEQFF; CDR3nt: TGCGCCAGCAGCTCACAGGGAAGCTCCTACAATGAGCAGTTCTTC
d_gene: NA; v_gene: TRBV6-1; j_gene: TRBJ2-6; abundance: NA; CDR3aa: CASSATGANVLTF; CDR3nt: TGTGCCAGCAGCGCTACTGGGGCCAACGTCCTGACTTTC
d_gene: TRBD2; v_gene: TRBV11-2; j_gene: TRBJ2-1; abundance: NA; CDR3aa: CASSLGAGGTGNEQFF; CDR3nt: TGTGCCAGCAGCTTAGGCGCGGGGGGGACGGGGAATGAGCAGTTCTTC
d_gene: TRBD1; v_gene: TRBV28; j_gene: TRBJ1-5; abundance: NA; CDR3aa: CASTPLGQGSQPQHF; CDR3nt: TGTGCCAGCACCCCCCTCGGACAGGGAAGTCAGCCCCAGCATTTT
d_gene: TRBD1; v_gene: TRBV6-5; j_gene: TRBJ2-7; abundance: NA; CDR3aa: CASNWDRFTYEQYF; CDR3nt: TGTGCCAGCAACTGGGACAGGTTCACCTACGAGCAGTACTTC
d_gene: NA; v_gene: TRBV6-6; j_gene: TRBJ2-1; abundance: NA; CDR3aa: CASRRHGDNEQFF; CDR3nt: TGTGCCAGCAGGCGACACGGAGACAATGAGCAGTTCTTC
d_gene: NA; v_gene: TRBV9; j_gene: TRBJ1-6; abundance: NA; CDR3aa: CASSQVAYNSPLHF; CDR3nt: TGTGCCAGCAGCCAGGTCGCTTATAATTCACCCCTCCACTTT
d_gene: TRBD1; v_gene: TRBV30; j_gene: TRBJ2-1; abundance: NA; CDR3aa: CAWTRDVFRQGGAFF; CDR3nt: TGTGCCTGGACAAGGGACGTCTTCCGACAGGGTGGGGCGTTCTTC
d_gene: NA; v_gene: TRBV6-6; j_gene: TRBJ1-5; abundance: once; CDR3aa: CASTPTGGVSNQPQHF; CDR3nt: TGTGCCAGCACCCCCACGGGGGGGGTCAGCAATCAGCCCCAGCATTTT
d_gene: TRBD2; v_gene: TRBV11-3; j_gene: TRBJ2-7; abundance: NA; CDR3aa: CASSETSGGAGEQYF; CDR3nt: TGTGCCAGCAGCGAAACTAGCGGGGGGGCAGGCGAGCAGTACTTC
d_gene: NA; v_gene: TRBV11-2; j_gene: TRBJ1-2; abundance: NA; CDR3aa: CASSLGGDYGYTF; CDR3nt: TGTGCCAGCAGCTTAGGGGGGGACTATGGCTACACCTTC
d_gene: NA; v_gene: TRBV5-4; j_gene: TRBJ1-2; abundance: NA; CDR3aa: CASSLALGAYYGYTF; CDR3nt: TGTGCCAGCAGCTTGGCGTTGGGGGCTTACTATGGCTACACCTTC
d_gene: TRBD1; v_gene: TRBV6-6; j_gene: TRBJ1-5; abundance: NA; CDR3aa: CASSRSGGGQPQHF; CDR3nt: TGTGCCAGCAGCCGGTCAGGGGGCGGTCAGCCCCAGCATTTT